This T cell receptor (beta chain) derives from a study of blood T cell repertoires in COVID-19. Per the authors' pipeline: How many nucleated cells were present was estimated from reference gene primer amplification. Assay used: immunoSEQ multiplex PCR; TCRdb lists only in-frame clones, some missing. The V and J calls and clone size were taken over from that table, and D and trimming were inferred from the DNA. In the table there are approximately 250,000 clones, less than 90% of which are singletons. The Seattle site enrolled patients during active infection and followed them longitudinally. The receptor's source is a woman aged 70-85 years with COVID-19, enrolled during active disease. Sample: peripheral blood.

CDR3 amino acids: CASSTTGSYEQYF. The CDR3 DNA reads TGTGCCAGTAGCACGACAGGGTCCTACGAGCAGTACTTC. The chain has TRBV19 and TRBJ2-7; 7 bases fit TRBD1. The CDR3 length is 13 residues. V was clipped by 6 bases and J by 1 base; unmatched bases: 3. Germline V gives CDR1 LNHDA, CDR2 SQIVND (reference sequence).